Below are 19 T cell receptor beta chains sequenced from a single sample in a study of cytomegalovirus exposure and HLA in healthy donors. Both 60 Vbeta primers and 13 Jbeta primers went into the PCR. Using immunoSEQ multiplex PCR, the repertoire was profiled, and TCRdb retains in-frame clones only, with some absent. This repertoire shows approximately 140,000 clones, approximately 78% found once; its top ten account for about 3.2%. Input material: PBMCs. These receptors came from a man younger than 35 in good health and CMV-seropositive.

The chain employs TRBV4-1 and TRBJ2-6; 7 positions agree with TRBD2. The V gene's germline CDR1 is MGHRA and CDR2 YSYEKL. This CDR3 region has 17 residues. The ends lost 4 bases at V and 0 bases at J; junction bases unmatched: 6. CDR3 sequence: CASSRLGGGSGANVLTF. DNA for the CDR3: TGCGCCAGCAGCCGCCTTGGGGGGGGCTCTGGGGCCAACGTCCTGACTTTC.

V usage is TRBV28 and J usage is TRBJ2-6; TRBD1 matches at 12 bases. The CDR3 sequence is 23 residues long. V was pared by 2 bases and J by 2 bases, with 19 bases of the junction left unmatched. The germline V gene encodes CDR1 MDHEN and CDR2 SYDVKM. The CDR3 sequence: CASSLGGVGQGAGHDTGANVLTF. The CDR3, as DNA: TGTGCCAGCAGTTTAGGTGGGGTGGGACAGGGGGCAGGTCATGATACTGGGGCCAACGTCCTGACTTTC. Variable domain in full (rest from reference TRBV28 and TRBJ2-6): DVKVTQSSRYLVKRTGEKVFLECVQDMDHENMFWYRQDPGLGLRLIYFSYDVKMKEKGDIPEGYSVSREKKERFSLILESASTNQTSMYLCASSLGGVGQGAGHDTGANVLTFGAGSRLTVL.

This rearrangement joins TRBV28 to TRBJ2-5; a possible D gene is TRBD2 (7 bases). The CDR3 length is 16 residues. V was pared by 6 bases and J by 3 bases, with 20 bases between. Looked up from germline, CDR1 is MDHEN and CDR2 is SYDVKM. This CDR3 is CASRPRRGEGEETQYF. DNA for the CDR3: TGTGCCAGCAGGCCACGGAGGGGGGAGGGAGAAGAGACCCAGTACTTC. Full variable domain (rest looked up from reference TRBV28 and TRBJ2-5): DVKVTQSSRYLVKRTGEKVFLECVQDMDHENMFWYRQDPGLGLRLIYFSYDVKMKEKGDIPEGYSVSREKKERFSLILESASTNQTSMYLCASRPRRGEGEETQYFGPGTRLLVL.

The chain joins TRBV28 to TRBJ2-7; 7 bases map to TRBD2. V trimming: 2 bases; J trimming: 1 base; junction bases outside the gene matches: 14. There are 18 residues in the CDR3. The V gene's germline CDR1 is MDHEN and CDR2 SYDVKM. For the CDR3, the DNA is TGTGCCAGCAGTTTAATAGTGGGAGGGGCTCTTGATTCCTACGAGCAGTACTTC. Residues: CASSLIVGGALDSYEQYF.

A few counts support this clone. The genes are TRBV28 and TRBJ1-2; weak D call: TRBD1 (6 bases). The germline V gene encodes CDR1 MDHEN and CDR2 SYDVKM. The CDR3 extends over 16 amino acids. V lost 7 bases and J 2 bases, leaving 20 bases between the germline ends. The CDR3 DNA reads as TGTGCCAGCAACGGGGAGGGGCAGGGGCGGAACTATGGCTACACCTTC. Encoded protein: CASNGEGQGRNYGYTF.

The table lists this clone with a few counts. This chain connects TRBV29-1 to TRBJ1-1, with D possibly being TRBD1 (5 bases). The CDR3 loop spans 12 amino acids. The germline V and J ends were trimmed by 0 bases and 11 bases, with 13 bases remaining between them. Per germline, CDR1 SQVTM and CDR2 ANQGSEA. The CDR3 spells CSVEDPRAGAFF. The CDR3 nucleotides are TGCAGCGTTGAAGATCCCAGGGCTGGGGCTTTCTTT. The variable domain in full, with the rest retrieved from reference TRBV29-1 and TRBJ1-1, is SAVISQKPSRDICQRGTSLTIQCQVDSQVTMMFWYRQQPGQSLTLIATANQGSEATYESGFVIDKFPISRPNLTFSTLTVSNMSPEDSSIYLCSVEDPRAGAFFGQGTRLTVV.

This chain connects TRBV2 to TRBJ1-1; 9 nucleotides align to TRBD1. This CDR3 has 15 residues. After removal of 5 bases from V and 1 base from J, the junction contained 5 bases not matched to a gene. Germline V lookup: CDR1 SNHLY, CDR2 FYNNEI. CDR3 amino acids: CASSSTGGANTEAFF. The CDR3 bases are TGTGCCAGCAGTTCAACAGGGGGCGCGAACACTGAAGCTTTCTTT.

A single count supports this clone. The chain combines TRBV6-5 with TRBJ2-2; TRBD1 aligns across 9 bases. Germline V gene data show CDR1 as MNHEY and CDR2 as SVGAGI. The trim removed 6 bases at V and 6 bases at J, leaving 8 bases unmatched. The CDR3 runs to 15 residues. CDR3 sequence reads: CASSSGQGGSGELFF. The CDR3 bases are TGTGCCAGCAGCTCGGGACAGGGTGGGTCCGGGGAGCTGTTTTTT.

CDR3 nucleotide sequence: TGCGCCAGCAGCCAAGATCGACAGGGGAGGGCGGGGGAAGCTTTCTTT. Amino acids: CASSQDRQGRAGEAFF. The chain combines TRBV4-1 with TRBJ1-1; 8 bases are a match to TRBD1. The germline V gene has CDR1 MGHRA and CDR2 YSYEKL. The junction had 11 bases not matched to a gene; V was cut back by 0 bases and J by 8 bases. The CDR3 has 16 amino acids.

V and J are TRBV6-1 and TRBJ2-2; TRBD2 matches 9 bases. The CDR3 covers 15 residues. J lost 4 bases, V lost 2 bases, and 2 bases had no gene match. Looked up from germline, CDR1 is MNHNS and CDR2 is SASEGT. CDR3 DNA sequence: TGTGCCAGCAGTGAACCTAGCGGGGTCACCGGGGAGCTGTTTTTT. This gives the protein CASSEPSGVTGELFF.

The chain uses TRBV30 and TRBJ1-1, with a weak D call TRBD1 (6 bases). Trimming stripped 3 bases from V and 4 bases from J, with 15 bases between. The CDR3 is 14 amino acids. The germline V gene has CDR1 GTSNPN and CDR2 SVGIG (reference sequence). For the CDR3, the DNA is TGTGCCTGGAGCAGACAGGCGCGAAGCACTGAAGCTTTCTTT. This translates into CAWSRQARSTEAFF.

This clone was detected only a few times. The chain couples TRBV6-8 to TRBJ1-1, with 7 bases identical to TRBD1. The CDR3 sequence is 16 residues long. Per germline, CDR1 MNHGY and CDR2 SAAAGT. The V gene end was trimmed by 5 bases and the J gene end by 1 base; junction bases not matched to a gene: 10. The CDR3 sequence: CASSPRGRDRNTEAFF. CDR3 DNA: TGTGCCAGCAGTCCCAGAGGACGGGACAGGAACACTGAAGCTTTCTTT.

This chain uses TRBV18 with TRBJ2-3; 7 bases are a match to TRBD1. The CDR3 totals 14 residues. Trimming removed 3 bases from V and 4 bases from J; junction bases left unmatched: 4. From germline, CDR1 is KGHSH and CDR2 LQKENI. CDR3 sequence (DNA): TGTGCCAGCTCACCCGACAGGGATCCAGATACGCAGTATTTT. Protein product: CASSPDRDPDTQYF.

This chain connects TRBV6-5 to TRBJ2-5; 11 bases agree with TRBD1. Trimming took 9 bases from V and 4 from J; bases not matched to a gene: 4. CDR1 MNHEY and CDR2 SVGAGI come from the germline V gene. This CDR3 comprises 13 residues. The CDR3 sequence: CASGQGAGETQYF. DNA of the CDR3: TGTGCCAGTGGACAGGGGGCAGGAGAGACCCAGTACTTC.

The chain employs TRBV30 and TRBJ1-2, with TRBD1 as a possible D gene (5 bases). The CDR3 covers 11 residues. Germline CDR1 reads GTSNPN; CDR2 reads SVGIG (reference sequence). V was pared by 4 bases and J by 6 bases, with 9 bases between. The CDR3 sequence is CAWTTGDGYTF. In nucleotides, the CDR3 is TGTGCCTGGACCACAGGAGATGGCTACACCTTC.

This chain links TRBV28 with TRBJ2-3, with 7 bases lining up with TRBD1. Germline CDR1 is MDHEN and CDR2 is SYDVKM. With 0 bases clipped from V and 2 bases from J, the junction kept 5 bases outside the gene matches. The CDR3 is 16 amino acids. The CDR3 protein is CASSLWAGQATDTQYF. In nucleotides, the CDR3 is TGTGCCAGCAGTTTATGGGCCGGACAGGCCACAGATACGCAGTATTTT. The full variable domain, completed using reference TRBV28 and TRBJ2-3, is DVKVTQSSRYLVKRTGEKVFLECVQDMDHENMFWYRQDPGLGLRLIYFSYDVKMKEKGDIPEGYSVSREKKERFSLILESASTNQTSMYLCASSLWAGQATDTQYFGPGTRLTVL.

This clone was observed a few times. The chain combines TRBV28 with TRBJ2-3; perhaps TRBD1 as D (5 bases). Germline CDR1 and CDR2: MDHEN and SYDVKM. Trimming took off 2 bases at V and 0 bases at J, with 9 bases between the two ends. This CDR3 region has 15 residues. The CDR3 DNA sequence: TGTGCCAGCAGTTTAGGGGCAACTAGCACAGATACGCAGTATTTT. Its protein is CASSLGATSTDTQYF.

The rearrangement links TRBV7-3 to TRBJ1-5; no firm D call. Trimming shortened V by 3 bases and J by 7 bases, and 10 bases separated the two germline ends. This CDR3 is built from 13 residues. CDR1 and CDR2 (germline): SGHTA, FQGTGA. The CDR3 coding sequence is TGTGCCAGCAGCTTCTCCGGGAACCAGCCCCAGCATTTT. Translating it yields CASSFSGNQPQHF.

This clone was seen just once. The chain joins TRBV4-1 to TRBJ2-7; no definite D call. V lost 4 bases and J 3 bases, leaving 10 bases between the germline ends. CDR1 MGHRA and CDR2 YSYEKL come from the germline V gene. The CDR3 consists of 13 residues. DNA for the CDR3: TGCGCCAGCAGCCTGGAGACCAACTACGAGCAGTACTTC. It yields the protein CASSLETNYEQYF.